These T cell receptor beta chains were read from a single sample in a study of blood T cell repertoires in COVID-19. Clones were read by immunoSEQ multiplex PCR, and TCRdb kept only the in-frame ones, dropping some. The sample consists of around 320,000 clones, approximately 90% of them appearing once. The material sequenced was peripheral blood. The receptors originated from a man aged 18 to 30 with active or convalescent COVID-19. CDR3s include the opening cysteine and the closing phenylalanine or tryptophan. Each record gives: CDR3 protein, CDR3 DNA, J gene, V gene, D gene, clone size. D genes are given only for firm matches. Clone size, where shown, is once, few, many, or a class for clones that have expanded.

CASSDGRTGTETQYF | TGTGCCAGCAGCGACGGAAGAACAGGGACAGAGACCCAGTACTTC | TRBJ2-5 | TRBV25-1 | - | -
CASSPPRQSSYNEQFF | TGTGCCAGCTCACCACCGAGACAAAGCTCCTACAATGAGCAGTTCTTC | TRBJ2-1 | TRBV18 | - | -
CSARQGTPYNEQFF | TGCAGCGCCCGACAGGGAACCCCTTACAATGAGCAGTTCTTC | TRBJ2-1 | TRBV29-1 | TRBD1 | -
CASGLAGLQETQYF | TGTGCCAGTGGACTAGCGGGGCTGCAAGAGACCCAGTACTTC | TRBJ2-5 | TRBV14 | TRBD2 | -
CASTSFGRDSGYNEQFF | TGTGCCAGTACCTCATTCGGCAGGGATAGCGGTTACAATGAGCAGTTCTTC | TRBJ2-1 | TRBV19 | - | once
CASSRIPGLFNSGNTIYF | TGTGCCAGCAGCCGAATCCCCGGGTTATTCAACTCTGGAAACACCATATATTTT | TRBJ1-3 | TRBV11-2 | - | -
CASSPRQGPSQPQHF | TGTGCCAGCAGCCCCCGACAGGGTCCAAGTCAGCCCCAGCATTTT | TRBJ1-5 | TRBV7-8 | TRBD1 | -
CASSTRQGPGDQPQHF | TGTGCCAGTAGTACCCGCCAGGGGCCTGGGGATCAGCCCCAGCATTTT | TRBJ1-5 | TRBV19 | - | -
CASSYGQGLEKLFF | TGTGCCAGCAGCTATGGACAGGGGCTTGAAAAACTGTTTTTT | TRBJ1-4 | TRBV6-5 | TRBD1 | -
CASSHTDRVWEQYF | TGTGCCAGCAGCCACACGGACAGGGTCTGGGAGCAGTACTTC | TRBJ2-7 | TRBV5-5 | TRBD1 | -
CASTREFGETQYF | TGTGCCAGCACCCGGGAGTTTGGGGAGACCCAGTACTTC | TRBJ2-5 | TRBV12-3/TRBV12-4 | - | -
CASSDQFTSTSSGNTIYF | TGTGCCAGCAGTGACCAATTTACGTCAACGAGCTCTGGAAACACCATATATTTT | TRBJ1-3 | TRBV6-4 | - | -
CASSPLGSSYNEQFF | TGTGCCAGCAGCCCTTTGGGGAGCTCCTACAATGAGCAGTTCTTC | TRBJ2-1 | TRBV7-3 | - | -
CASKTSGRNNEQFF | TGTGCCAGCAAGACTAGCGGGAGAAACAATGAGCAGTTCTTC | TRBJ2-1 | TRBV27 | TRBD2 | -
CSVEQGGSSYEQYF | TGCAGCGTTGAACAAGGGGGAAGCTCCTACGAGCAGTACTTC | TRBJ2-7 | TRBV29-1 | - | -
CATSDIPGQGKDTQYF | TGTGCCACCAGTGATATTCCGGGACAGGGAAAAGATACGCAGTATTTT | TRBJ2-3 | TRBV24-1 | TRBD1 | -
CAISEAGGTEAFF | TGTGCCATCAGTGAGGCAGGGGGCACTGAAGCTTTCTTT | TRBJ1-1 | TRBV10-3 | TRBD1 | once
CASSQDLGQGNTIYF | TGCGCCAGCAGCCAAGATCTGGGGCAGGGAAACACCATATATTTT | TRBJ1-3 | TRBV4-3 | - | -
CASSSSSYEQYF | TGTGCCAGCAGCTCCAGCTCCTACGAGCAGTACTTC | TRBJ2-7 | TRBV5-5 | - | -
CASSPRDRVWDEQFF | TGTGCCAGCAGCCCACGGGACAGGGTCTGGGATGAGCAGTTCTTC | TRBJ2-1 | TRBV9 | TRBD1 | -
CASRAGQVNNQPQHF | TGTGCCAGCAGAGCGGGACAGGTGAACAATCAGCCCCAGCATTTT | TRBJ1-5 | TRBV27 | TRBD1 | many
CASSPGTSVFNEQFF | TGTGCCAGCAGCCCCGGGACTAGCGTCTTCAATGAGCAGTTCTTC | TRBJ2-1 | TRBV7-2 | TRBD2 | -
CASSGNQETQYF | TGTGCCAGTAGCGGGAATCAAGAGACCCAGTACTTC | TRBJ2-5 | TRBV19 | - | -
CASSSRTGESGYTF | TGTGCCAGTAGTTCCCGGACAGGGGAGAGTGGCTACACCTTC | TRBJ1-2 | TRBV19 | TRBD1 | -
CASSLEAGGDGYTF | TGTGCCAGCAGCTTGGAGGCAGGGGGAGATGGCTACACCTTC | TRBJ1-2 | TRBV5-4 | TRBD1 | -
CASSPALAGSNEQFF | TGTGCCAGCAGCCCAGCACTAGCGGGAAGCAATGAGCAGTTCTTC | TRBJ2-1 | TRBV28 | TRBD2 | -
CSASTGGLQRETQYF | TGCAGTGCTAGTACGGGGGGCCTTCAAAGAGAGACCCAGTACTTC | TRBJ2-5 | TRBV20-1 | - | -
CASSAGNEQFF | TGTGCCAGCAGTGCAGGAAATGAGCAGTTCTTC | TRBJ2-1 | TRBV6-4 | - | -
CASSFIRTGELFF | TGTGCCAGCAGTTTTATTCGCACCGGGGAGCTGTTTTTT | TRBJ2-2 | TRBV27 | - | -
CASSAPGTGGFHEQYF | TGTGCCAGCAGCGCGCCGGGGACAGGGGGCTTCCACGAGCAGTACTTC | TRBJ2-7 | TRBV9 | TRBD1 | -
CASSDYLTGLNTEAFF | TGTGCCAGTAGTGACTACCTGACAGGGTTGAACACTGAAGCTTTCTTT | TRBJ1-1 | TRBV19 | TRBD1 | -
CASSFGEPYNSPLHF | TGTGCCAGCAGCTTTGGAGAGCCCTATAATTCACCCCTCCACTTT | TRBJ1-6 | TRBV7-8 | - | -
CASSFYSSTDTQYF | TGTGCCAGCAGCTTCTACAGCTCCACAGATACGCAGTATTTT | TRBJ2-3 | TRBV7-8 | - | -
CASSFEIPGQGNTEAFF | TGTGCCAGCAGTTTCGAAATACCGGGACAGGGGAACACTGAAGCTTTCTTT | TRBJ1-1 | TRBV6-2/TRBV6-3 | TRBD1 | -
CASSALAGGPYEQYF | TGTGCCAGCAGCGCACTAGCGGGAGGCCCCTACGAGCAGTACTTC | TRBJ2-7 | TRBV7-8 | TRBD2 | -
CASSGEGTYQPQHF | TGTGCCAGCAGTGGAGAGGGTACCTATCAGCCCCAGCATTTT | TRBJ1-5 | TRBV2 | - | -
CASSSYRGEQFF | TGTGCCAGCAGCTCTTACCGGGGAGAGCAGTTCTTC | TRBJ2-1 | TRBV7-2 | - | -
CASLRLGGVGGYTF | TGCGCCAGCCTAAGGCTGGGGGGGGTCGGTGGCTACACCTTC | TRBJ1-2 | TRBV10-2 | - | once
CASSVSATNEKLFF | TGTGCCAGCAGCGTATCCGCAACTAATGAAAAACTGTTTTTT | TRBJ1-4 | TRBV9 | - | -
CASSLVRGRETQYF | TGCGCCAGCAGCTTGGTCCGGGGTCGGGAGACCCAGTACTTC | TRBJ2-5 | TRBV5-1 | - | once
CASSWFFGRESPLHF | TGTGCCAGTAGTTGGTTTTTCGGGCGGGAGTCACCCCTCCACTTT | TRBJ1-6 | TRBV19 | - | -
CASSRHRPRRDAYSHGYTF | TGTGCCAGCAGCAGACACCGGCCTCGGCGAGACGCCTACTCCCATGGCTACACCTTC | TRBJ1-2 | TRBV21-1 | - | -
CASSYRIGTSLLSDEQFF | TGTGCCAGCAGTTACCGTATTGGGACATCACTGCTTAGCGATGAGCAGTTCTTC | TRBJ2-1 | TRBV6-2/TRBV6-3 | - | -
CASSAGANYGYTF | TGTGCCAGCAGTGCGGGGGCTAACTATGGCTACACCTTC | TRBJ1-2 | TRBV2 | - | -
CASSPDRGGAEKLFF | TGTGCCAGCAGCCCGGACAGGGGAGGTGCTGAAAAACTGTTTTTT | TRBJ1-4 | TRBV6-5 | TRBD1 | -
CASSRDRRNQPQHF | TGTGCCAGCAGTCGGGACAGACGCAATCAGCCCCAGCATTTT | TRBJ1-5 | TRBV6-9 | TRBD1 | few
CASSVSLANYGYTF | TGTGCCAGCAGCGTATCACTAGCTAACTATGGCTACACCTTC | TRBJ1-2 | TRBV9 | - | -
CATTSGTGNEGDSPLHF | TGTGCCACCACCTCCGGGACAGGTAACGAGGGGGATTCACCCCTCCACTTT | TRBJ1-6 | TRBV27 | TRBD1 | -
CASSQGRDRYDEQFF | TGCGCCAGCAGCCAAGGGAGGGACAGGTATGATGAGCAGTTCTTC | TRBJ2-1 | TRBV4-1 | TRBD1 | -